A selection of T cell receptor beta chains follows, all from one sample in a study of sequential checkpoint blockade in melanoma. Assay used: immunoSEQ multiplex PCR; TCRdb lists only in-frame clones, some missing. The data show around 21,000 clones, with around 82% seen just once and roughly 56% held by the top ten. Sequences were derived from CD8+ T cells sorted from blood (inferred from file names), sampled from a patient given nivolumab and ipilimumab in sequence. These receptors came from a human donor with melanoma. CDR3s include the opening cysteine and the closing phenylalanine or tryptophan. The D gene is left open where the match is weak. For some rows the clone size is stated as once, few or many, or as a class when expanded; others skip it.

v_call	d_call	j_call	clone_size	cdr3_aa	cdr3_nt
TRBV11-2	TRBD1	TRBJ2-7	once	CASSSDFRGLYEQYF	TGTGCCAGCAGCTCTGATTTCAGGGGGCTCTACGAGCAGTACTTC
TRBV5-1	TRBD1	TRBJ2-7	.	CASSSAGTGETEQYF	TGCGCCAGCAGCTCTGCCGGGACAGGAGAAACCGAGCAGTACTTC
TRBV9	.	TRBJ1-4	.	CASSGGPENEKLFF	TGTGCCAGCAGCGGGGGCCCGGAGAATGAAAAACTGTTTTTT
TRBV5-1	.	TRBJ1-1	.	CASSLKGVTEAFF	TGCGCCAGCAGCTTAAAGGGGGTGACTGAAGCTTTCTTT
TRBV2	.	TRBJ2-1	.	CASFGADNEQFF	TGTGCCAGCTTTGGGGCGGACAATGAGCAGTTCTTC
TRBV19	.	TRBJ1-1	.	CASSIGRAITEAFF	TGTGCCAGTAGTATTGGCAGGGCGATTACTGAAGCTTTCTTT
TRBV13	.	TRBJ2-7	.	CASSLGGHGYEQYF	TGTGCCAGCAGCTTAGGCGGACACGGCTACGAGCAGTACTTC
TRBV28	TRBD1	TRBJ1-6	.	CASSLDRYNSPLHF	TGTGCCAGCAGTTTGGACAGGTATAATTCACCCCTCCACTTT
TRBV2	.	TRBJ1-5	.	CASSESSQGFYQPQHF	TGTGCCAGCAGTGAAAGTTCACAGGGATTTTACCAGCCCCAGCATTTT
TRBV15	.	TRBJ1-5	.	CATSEGDAGYSNQPQHF	TGTGCCACCAGCGAAGGGGATGCCGGTTATAGCAATCAGCCCCAGCATTTT
TRBV6-5	TRBD2	TRBJ2-7	.	CASSQAGEVEQYF	TGTGCCAGCAGCCAAGCGGGGGAAGTCGAGCAGTACTTC
TRBV4-3	.	TRBJ2-5	.	CASSQEGTIGETQYF	TGCGCCAGCAGCCAAGAGGGGACAATCGGGGAGACCCAGTACTTC
TRBV7-9	TRBD1	TRBJ2-6	.	CASSGGDRSSGANVLTF	TGTGCCAGCAGCGGCGGGGACAGGAGCTCTGGGGCCAACGTCCTGACTTTC
TRBV9	.	TRBJ2-1	.	CASSAQGRSEQFF	TGTGCCAGCAGCGCACAGGGCCGGAGTGAGCAGTTCTTC
TRBV27	TRBD2	TRBJ2-3	.	CASQSGGGADWYF	TGTGCCAGCCAATCAGGCGGGGGGGCCGACTGGTATTTT
TRBV9	TRBD1	TRBJ2-7	once	CASSVGQGSAYEQYF	TGTGCCAGCAGCGTAGGACAGGGATCCGCCTACGAGCAGTACTTC
TRBV4-3	TRBD1	TRBJ1-2	.	CASSQTLAAQGADGYTF	TGCGCCAGCAGCCAAACTCTGGCGGCACAGGGGGCCGATGGCTACACCTTC
TRBV9	TRBD1	TRBJ1-5	.	CASSVGTGEISNQPQHF	TGTGCCAGCAGCGTAGGAACAGGGGAGATAAGCAATCAGCCCCAGCATTTT
TRBV7-9	TRBD1	TRBJ1-3	.	CASSLRGGTGAGNTIYF	TGTGCCAGCAGCTTACGGGGCGGGACAGGGGCTGGAAACACCATATATTTT
TRBV5-8	.	TRBJ1-2	.	CASSLVRQDYGYTF	TGTGCCAGCAGCTTGGTCCGGCAGGACTATGGCTACACCTTC
TRBV5-8	.	TRBJ2-7	.	CASSQEWDINYEQYF	TGCGCCAGCAGCCAAGAGTGGGACATCAACTACGAGCAGTACTTC
TRBV29-1	TRBD2	TRBJ2-1	.	CSVELAGGSGEQFF	TGCAGCGTTGAATTAGCGGGGGGCTCGGGTGAGCAGTTCTTC
TRBV13	TRBD2	TRBJ2-7	.	CASSLGRGGLSEQYF	TGTGCCAGCAGCTTAGGCCGGGGGGGACTCAGCGAGCAGTACTTC